This entry is about one TCR beta chain. The antigen is undetermined. For the second PCR, which ran for about 7 to 12 cycles, a sample-barcoded 5' primer and a J-beta primer mix were used. Every single cDNA molecule received a tag from a template-switch adaptor with 12 random nucleotides. TCRdb re-analysed the 5' RACE reads in MiXCR, keeping a single row per CDR3 protein. The sample holds hundreds of thousands of distinct CDR3 sequences, over 40% seen once. This sample is part of a study of blood T cells in healthy people across ages. Study overall: Per two T cells, about one barcoded beta molecule was captured through template switching.

Study conclusions and caveats: TCR beta diversity, measured per million T cells, fell in a roughly linear way with age.

This CDR3 region has 18 residues. V was shortened by 0 bases and J by 1 base, with 19 bases between the two germline ends. The V gene's germline CDR1 is DFQATT and CDR2 SNEGSKA (reference sequence). Sequenced: blood. The TCR was taken from an elderly man in good health. This chain connects TRBV20-1 to TRBJ2-1, with no clear D. The CDR3 spells CSAREGIYNVRSYNEQFF. In nucleotides, the CDR3 is TGCAGTGCTAGAGAGGGGATATATAATGTTCGGTCCTACAATGAGCAGTTCTTC.